This TCR beta chain was observed in a study of T cells in Graves' hyperthyroidism and ophthalmopathy. TCR beta CDR3 sequences were amplified from RNA transcripts. The study used the HTBI primer set for a first-round RT-PCR of the TCR CDR3. TCRdb itself ran the multiplex PCR reads through MiXCR, one entry per CDR3 protein. The sample lists 550,000 to 650,000 distinct CDR3 sequences, approximately 14% seen once, with about 15% in the top ten. General observations from the study: Most thyroid clonotypes that were expanded above 0.001 also turned up in blood.

J was trimmed by 1 base and V by 5 bases; bases with no gene match: 5. CDR3 size: 14 residues. The germline V gene has CDR1 SGHRS and CDR2 YFSETQ. As for this clonotype: The antigen is unknown.

Diagnoses rested on clinical symptoms, serum thyroxine and TRAb, thyroid ultrasound and orbital computed tomography. From 8.5 to 10 ml of fresh peripheral blood, PBMCs were isolated. Sequencing used blood. The sequence derives from a woman aged 35 to 49 with Graves' hyperthyroidism. The chain couples TRBV5-1 to TRBJ2-5; 7 bases are a match to TRBD1. As DNA, the CDR3 is TGCGCCAGCAGTATCGACAGGGCCCAAGAGACCCAGTACTTC. It yields the protein CASSIDRAQETQYF. Complete variable domain (other parts from reference TRBV5-1 and TRBJ2-5): KAGVTQTPRYLIKTRGQQVTLSCSPISGHRSVSWYQQTPGQGLQFLFEYFSETQRNKGNFPGRFSGRQFSNSRSEMNVSTLELGDSALYLCASSIDRAQETQYFGPGTRLLVL.